The present TCR beta chain was sequenced within a study of blood T cell repertoires in COVID-19. Study-wide context: Collection of acute and convalescent COVID-19 samples took place in the United States, Italy and Spain. The analysed material was cDNA or gDNA that came from T cells, B-cell-depleted T cells, or PBMCs.

Authors' analysis steps: Amplification with reference gene primers provided the estimates of nucleated cell counts. Method: immunoSEQ multiplex PCR; TCRdb's copy keeps in-frame clones and lacks some. From that table come the V and J calls and clone size; the DNA was used to work out D and trimming. The table shows roughly 150,000 clones, with roughly 84% occurring only once. This TCR came from a woman in her 50s with acute or convalescent COVID-19. Sequenced input: peripheral blood.

This CDR3 reads CASSRTGGNEQYF. CDR3 coding DNA: TGTGCCAGCAGCAGGACAGGGGGCAACGAGCAGTACTTC. V gene TRBV11-3 combines with J gene TRBJ2-7, with 11 nucleotides matching TRBD1. Trimming at V came to 5 bases and at J to 5 bases, leaving 2 bases not matched to a gene. Germline CDR1 SGHNT, CDR2 YENEEA. The CDR3 sequence is 13 residues long.